The 5 T cell receptor beta chains below all came from one sample that was sequenced in a study of PD-1 blockade in classical Hodgkin lymphoma. Time point in this sample: cycle 4 day 1 (C4D1), after 6 weeks of nivolumab. Each patient's relapse followed autologous stem cell transplantation, and brentuximab vedotin exposure varied. Repertoires were generated with immunoSEQ multiplex PCR, while TCRdb's copy carries only in-frame clones and drops some. The table includes 6,500 to 9,500 clones, nearly 85% detected once. The material was peripheral blood mononuclear cells (PBMCs), obtained before the fourth cycle of nivolumab. The receptors come from a human donor with classical Hodgkin lymphoma.

This sequence joins TRBV18 and TRBJ1-2; perhaps TRBD1 as D (6 bases). The CDR3 consists of 14 residues. V was clipped by 2 bases and J by 7 bases, with 14 bases between them. Germline V CDR1 and CDR2: KGHSH, LQKENI. CDR3 sequence: CASSPEGGLAGYTF. The CDR3 nucleotides read TGTGCCAGCTCACCAGAAGGGGGATTAGCTGGCTACACCTTC.

The chain combines TRBV11-2 with TRBJ1-6; D gene unclear. This CDR3 has 16 residues. In germline, CDR1 is SGHAT, CDR2 FQNNGV. Trimming removed 2 bases at V and 3 bases at J, with 11 bases between. CDR3 sequence: CASSLIGRVYNSPLHF. The CDR3, as DNA: TGTGCCAGCAGCTTAATAGGGAGGGTCTATAATTCACCCCTCCACTTT.

The V gene is TRBV18, the J gene TRBJ1-2, with D possibly TRBD1 on 5 matching bases. With 7 bases removed from V and 6 bases from J, the gap between germline ends came to 18 bases. CDR3 length: 14 residues. Germline CDR1 KGHSH, CDR2 LQKENI. CDR3 sequence: CASFSLQGADGYTF. CDR3 bases: TGTGCCAGCTTCTCACTCCAAGGGGCGGATGGCTACACCTTC.

The genes are TRBV25-1 and TRBJ1-2, with D unclear. The CDR3 has 14 amino acids. Germline lookup yields CDR1 MGHDK and CDR2 SYGVNS. Trimming pared 1 base from V and 4 bases from J, leaving 10 bases between. The CDR3 sequence is CASSELTDVYGYTF. In DNA, the CDR3 is TGTGCCAGCAGTGAATTGACGGACGTCTATGGCTACACCTTC.

The gene calls are TRBV5-1 and TRBJ2-1, with D tentatively TRBD1 or TRBD2 (5 bases each). V gave up 0 bases and J gave up 2 bases, with 9 bases separating them. The CDR3 covers 15 residues. From germline, CDR1 is SGHRS and CDR2 YFSETQ. Here the CDR3 reads CASSLDGGPYNEQFF. Here the CDR3 DNA reads TGCGCCAGCAGCTTGGATGGGGGTCCCTACAATGAGCAGTTCTTC.